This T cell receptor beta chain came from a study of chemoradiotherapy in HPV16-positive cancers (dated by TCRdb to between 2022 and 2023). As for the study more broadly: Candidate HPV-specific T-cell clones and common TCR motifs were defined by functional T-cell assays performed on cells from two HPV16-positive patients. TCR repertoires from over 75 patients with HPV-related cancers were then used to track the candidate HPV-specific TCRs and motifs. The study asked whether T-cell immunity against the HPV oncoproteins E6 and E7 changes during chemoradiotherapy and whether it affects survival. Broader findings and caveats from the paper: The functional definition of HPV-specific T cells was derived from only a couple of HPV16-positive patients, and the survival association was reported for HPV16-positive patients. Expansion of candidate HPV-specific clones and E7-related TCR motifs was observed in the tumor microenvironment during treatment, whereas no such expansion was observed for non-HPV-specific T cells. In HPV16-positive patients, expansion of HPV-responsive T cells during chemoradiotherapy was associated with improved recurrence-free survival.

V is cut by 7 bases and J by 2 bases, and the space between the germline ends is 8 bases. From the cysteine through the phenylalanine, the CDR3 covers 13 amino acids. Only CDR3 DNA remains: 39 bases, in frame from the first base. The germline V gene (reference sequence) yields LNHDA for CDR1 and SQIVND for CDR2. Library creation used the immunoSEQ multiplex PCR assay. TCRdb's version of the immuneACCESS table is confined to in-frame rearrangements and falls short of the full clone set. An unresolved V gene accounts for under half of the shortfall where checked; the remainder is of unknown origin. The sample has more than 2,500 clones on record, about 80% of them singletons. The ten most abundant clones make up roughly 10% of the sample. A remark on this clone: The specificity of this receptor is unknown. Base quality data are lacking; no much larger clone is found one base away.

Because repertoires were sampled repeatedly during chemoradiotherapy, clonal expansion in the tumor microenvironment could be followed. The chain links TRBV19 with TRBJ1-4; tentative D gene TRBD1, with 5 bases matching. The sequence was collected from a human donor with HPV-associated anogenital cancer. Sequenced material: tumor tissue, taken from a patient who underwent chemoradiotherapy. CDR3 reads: CASKQDTNEKLFF. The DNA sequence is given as TGTGCCAGTAAACAGGATACTAATGAAAAACTGTTTTTT.